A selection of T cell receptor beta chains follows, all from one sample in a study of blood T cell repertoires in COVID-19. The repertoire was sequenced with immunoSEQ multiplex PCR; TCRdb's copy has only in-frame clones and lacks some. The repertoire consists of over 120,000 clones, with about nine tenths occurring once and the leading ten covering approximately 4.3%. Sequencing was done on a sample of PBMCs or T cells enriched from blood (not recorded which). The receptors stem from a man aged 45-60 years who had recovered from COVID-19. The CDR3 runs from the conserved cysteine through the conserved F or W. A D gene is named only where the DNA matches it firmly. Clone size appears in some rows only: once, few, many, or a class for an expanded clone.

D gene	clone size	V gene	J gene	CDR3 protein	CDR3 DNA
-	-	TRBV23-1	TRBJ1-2	CASIHGDIFFGYGYTF	TGCGCCAGCATCCATGGGGACATTTTTTTCGGCTATGGCTACACCTTC
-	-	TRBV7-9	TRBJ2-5	CASSLGYGTQETQYF	TGTGCCAGCAGCTTGGGGTACGGGACTCAAGAGACCCAGTACTTC
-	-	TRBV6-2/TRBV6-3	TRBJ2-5	CASSYLIQETQYF	TGTGCCAGCAGTTACCTAATCCAAGAGACCCAGTACTTC
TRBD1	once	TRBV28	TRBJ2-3	CASSVPGQGTDTQYF	TGTGCCAGCAGTGTGCCGGGACAGGGGACAGATACGCAGTATTTT
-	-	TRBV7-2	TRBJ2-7	CASSLVGEQYF	TGTGCCAGCAGCCTGGTCGGCGAGCAGTACTTC
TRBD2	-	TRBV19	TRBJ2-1	CASSIRLAGASSYNEQFF	TGTGCCAGTAGTATACGGCTAGCGGGGGCCTCCTCCTACAATGAGCAGTTCTTC
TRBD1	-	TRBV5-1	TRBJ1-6	CASSRDRKNSPLHF	TGCGCCAGCAGTCGGGACAGGAAAAATTCACCCCTCCACTTT
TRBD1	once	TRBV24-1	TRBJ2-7	CATSDAGTGFDEQYF	TGTGCCACCAGTGACGCCGGGACAGGGTTCGACGAGCAGTACTTC
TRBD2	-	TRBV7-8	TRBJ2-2	CASSSGLAGGELFF	TGTGCCAGCAGCTCGGGACTAGCGGGCGGGGAGCTGTTTTTT
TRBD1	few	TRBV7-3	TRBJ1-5	CASSLRTGDNQPQHF	TGTGCCAGCAGCCTCCGGACAGGGGACAATCAGCCCCAGCATTTT
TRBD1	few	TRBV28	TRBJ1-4	CASSSGGSRATNEKLFF	TGTGCCAGCAGTTCAGGGGGCAGTAGGGCAACTAATGAAAAACTGTTTTTT
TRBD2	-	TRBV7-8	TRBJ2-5	CASSFGTRGAQYF	TGTGCCAGCAGCTTTGGTACTCGGGGGGCCCAGTACTTC